This passage covers 15 T cell receptor beta chains from one sample sequenced in a study of blood T cell repertoires in COVID-19. Generated by immunoSEQ multiplex PCR, the TCRdb table keeps only in-frame clones and is missing some. Among approximately 300,000 clones listed, about 92% were seen once. Sequences were obtained from PBMCs or T cells enriched from blood (not recorded which). Receptor source: a woman aged 25-40 years who had recovered from COVID-19.

The J gene is TRBJ2-7, the V gene TRBV12-3 or TRBV12-4; D is unresolved. Trimming removed 4 bases at V and 4 bases at J, with 5 bases between. CDR3 length equals 11 residues. CDR3 nucleotide sequence: TGTGCCAGCAGTTCACTGTACGAGCAGTACTTC. It specifies CASSSLYEQYF.

J is TRBJ2-7 and V is TRBV7-9, with TRBD2 matching over 8 bases. The CDR3 has 13 residues. V lost 2 bases and J lost 7; bases outside the gene matches: 4. The germline V gene encodes CDR1 SEHNR and CDR2 FQNEAQ (reference sequence). The CDR3 here is CASSLNERGEQYF. In nucleotides, the CDR3 is TGTGCCAGCAGCTTAAACGAGCGGGGGGAGCAGTACTTC.

This chain connects TRBV19 to TRBJ1-2; D gene ambiguous. The CDR3 runs to 14 residues. Per the germline V gene, CDR1 is LNHDA and CDR2 is SQIVND (reference sequence). The ends were cut back, 7 bases at V and 6 bases at J, with 18 bases in the middle. The DNA for the CDR3 is TGTGCCAGTACCTATAGAGGTAGGATGAATGGCTACACCTTC. Protein product: CASTYRGRMNGYTF.

The V gene is TRBV7-9, the J gene TRBJ1-2, with 8 bases lining up with TRBD1. From germline, CDR1 is SEHNR and CDR2 FQNEAQ (reference sequence). This CDR3 region has 14 residues. V was clipped by 5 bases and J by 7 bases; unmatched bases: 9. CDR3: CASSPNGQGGGYTF. The CDR3 region has the DNA TGTGCCAGCAGCCCTAACGGACAGGGTGGTGGCTACACCTTC.

This rearrangement joins TRBV7-2 to TRBJ2-7, with 8 bases that match TRBD2. This CDR3 has 14 amino acids. Unmatched junction bases numbered 4, after V lost 3 bases and J lost 3 bases. Germline-derived CDR1 and CDR2 are SGHTA and FQGNSA. The CDR3 loop reads CASSFLSGSYEQYF. The DNA of the CDR3 is TGTGCCAGCAGCTTCCTAAGCGGGAGCTACGAGCAGTACTTC. Full variable domain (outside the CDR3, taken from reference TRBV7-2 and TRBJ2-7): GAGVSQSPSNKVTEKGKDVELRCDPISGHTALYWYRQSLGQGLEFLIYFQGNSAPDKSGLPSDRFSAERTGGSVSTLTIQRTQQEDSAVYLCASSFLSGSYEQYFGPGTRLTVT.

The chain combines TRBV28 with TRBJ2-7; TRBD1 matches at 9 bases. CDR3 size: 14 residues. Losses at the gene ends were 5 bases for V and 4 bases for J; bases not matched to a gene: 6. The germline CDR1 and CDR2 sequences are MDHEN and SYDVKM. CDR3: CASSPGQGFYEQYF. In DNA, the CDR3 is TGTGCCAGCAGTCCCGGACAGGGGTTTTACGAGCAGTACTTC.

The chain employs TRBV18 and TRBJ1-3; possibly TRBD1 for D (6 bases). This CDR3 has 17 residues. Germline loops: CDR1 KGHSH, CDR2 LQKENI. V was shortened by 2 bases and J by 0 bases, with 14 bases between the two germline ends. The CDR3 DNA reads as TGTGCCAGCTCACCAGGGATCAACAGGGCCTCTGGAAACACCATATATTTT. It codes for CASSPGINRASGNTIYF. Full variable domain (rest looked up from reference TRBV18 and TRBJ1-3): NAGVMQNPRHLVRRRGQEARLRCSPMKGHSHVYWYRQLPEEGLKFMVYLQKENIIDESGMPKERFSAEFPKEGPSILRIQQVVRGDSAAYFCASSPGINRASGNTIYFGEGSWLTVV.

This chain uses TRBV5-4 with TRBJ2-7, with D maybe TRBD1 (5 bases). The V and J ends lost 0 bases and 4 bases respectively, with 11 bases between them. Germline lookup yields CDR1 SGHNT and CDR2 YYREEE (reference sequence). This CDR3 comprises 14 residues. The CDR3 DNA is TGTGCCAGCAGCTTGGACCAGGGTTTTTACGAGCAGTACTTC. Translated: CASSLDQGFYEQYF.

V is TRBV27 and J is TRBJ1-4; D uncertain. This CDR3 contains 16 residues. Trimming removed 3 bases from V and 0 bases from J, with 11 bases in between. In germline, CDR1 is MNHEY, CDR2 SMNVEV (reference sequence). DNA for the CDR3: TGTGCCAGCAGTTTTGCCCCCGGAGCAACTAATGAAAAACTGTTTTTT. Protein sequence: CASSFAPGATNEKLFF.

The CDR3 nucleotides are TGTGCCAGCAGTTTACATCCCCAGGGTGGCTACACCTTC. This codes for CASSLHPQGGYTF. This chain connects TRBV12-3 or TRBV12-4 to TRBJ1-2; weak D call: TRBD1 (5 bases). Trimming left V 2 bases short and J 7 bases short, with 11 bases between. This CDR3 is built from 13 residues.

Only one count was recorded for this clone. The V gene is TRBV5-1, the J gene TRBJ2-2, with 9 positions matching TRBD2. This CDR3 contains 16 residues. CDR1 and CDR2 (germline): SGHRS, YFSETQ. With V trimmed by 0 bases and J by 4 bases, 4 bases remained unmatched. CDR3 coding DNA: TGCGCCAGCAGCTTGGTTCTAGCGGGAACCACCGGGGAGCTGTTTTTT. Translating it yields CASSLVLAGTTGELFF.

The V call is TRBV19, the J call TRBJ2-5; 10 nucleotides agree with TRBD1. The junction had 4 bases not matched to a gene; V was cut back by 6 bases and J by 3 bases. The germline gives CDR1 LNHDA, CDR2 SQIVND (reference sequence). This CDR3 comprises 14 residues. CDR3 DNA sequence: TGTGCCAGTAGCACGGGACAGGGGAAAGAGACCCAGTACTTC. Encoded protein: CASSTGQGKETQYF.

This clone appeared a few times. The rearrangement joins TRBV7-9 to TRBJ1-2; D remains ambiguous. The CDR3 contains 16 residues. Germline V gene lookup returns CDR1 SEHNR and CDR2 FQNEAQ (reference sequence). V lost 1 base and J 0 bases, leaving 12 bases between the germline ends. CDR3 protein: CASSLGSADTNYGYTF. DNA for the CDR3: TGTGCCAGCAGCTTAGGTTCGGCAGACACTAACTATGGCTACACCTTC.

This clone has just a few counts. The rearrangement joins TRBV18 to TRBJ2-7; 7 bases agree with TRBD1. The V gene end was trimmed by 3 bases and the J gene end by 6 bases; junction bases not matched to a gene: 11. The CDR3 consists of 15 residues. Germline CDR1 reads KGHSH; CDR2 reads LQKENI. This CDR3 is CASSPPGTVAIEQYF. CDR3 DNA: TGTGCCAGCTCACCGCCCGGGACAGTAGCGATCGAGCAGTACTTC.

This clone showed up just once. The genes are TRBV27 and TRBJ1-4; D is perhaps TRBD1 (5 bases). Trimming pared 2 bases from V and 7 bases from J, leaving 11 bases between. CDR1 is MNHEY, CDR2 SMNVEV, per germline (reference sequence). CDR3 length: 14 amino acids. CDR3 in DNA: TGTGCCAGCAGTTTAGCCCAGGGTGTTGAAAAACTGTTTTTT. Protein: CASSLAQGVEKLFF.